This T cell receptor (beta chain) was profiled in a study of T-cell memory formation after mild COVID-19. TCRdb re-called the 5' RACE reads with MiXCR, one entry per CDR3 protein. In the table there are 350,000 or so distinct CDR3 sequences, approximately 21% of which are singletons. Study-level findings and limits: Largely, contracting CD4+ clones fell within CM and EM, and contracting CD8+ clones within EMRA.

A note on this clonotype: The antigen is undetermined.

Germline V gives CDR1 SGHTA, CDR2 FQGNSA. The CDR3 totals 17 residues. J lost 10 bases, V lost 1 base, and 13 bases had no gene match. The receptor comes from an adult woman who had mild COVID-19 (a few samples of this study predate the infection). Cell type and time point are not known. Sample: PBMCs or a T cell subset sorted from them (not recorded which). The chain links TRBV7-2 to TRBJ1-6; 7 bases align to TRBD1. The CDR3 loop is CASSLGEGQPKTSPLHF. The CDR3 nucleotides are TGTGCCAGCAGCTTAGGAGAGGGACAGCCTAAAACATCACCCCTCCACTTT.